This T cell receptor beta chain was sequenced in a study of T cells in Graves' hyperthyroidism and ophthalmopathy. Findings and limits, study-wide: The model's output predicted ophthalmopathy at a median of 6.5 months prior to onset. Within blood appeared most thyroid clonotypes that had expanded above 0.001.

Authors of the study amplified TCR beta CDR3 regions from RNA transcripts. The study used the HTBI primer set for a first-round RT-PCR of the TCR CDR3. TCRdb re-derived calls from the multiplex PCR reads in MiXCR, one entry per CDR3 protein. The sample records hundreds of thousands of distinct CDR3 sequences, around 15% being singletons. This clonotype was detected only a few times. Its antigen remains unknown. Uncontrolled infection, other autoimmune disease, pregnancy or lactation disqualified patients from enrolment. Fresh peripheral blood, roughly 10 ml, was the source of the PBMCs. Germline CDR1 reads MGHRA; CDR2 reads YSYEKL. The CDR3 is 15 amino acids. V lost 3 bases and J 0 bases, leaving 12 bases between the germline ends.

The rearrangement uses TRBV4-1 and TRBJ2-7; D is perhaps TRBD1 (6 bases). This TCR came from a man younger than 35 with Graves' ophthalmopathy. Sample: blood. CDR3: CASSHGQLSSYEQYF. The CDR3 nucleotides are TGCGCCAGCAGCCATGGACAGTTGAGCTCCTACGAGCAGTACTTC.